The 18 T cell receptor beta chains below come from one sample, sequenced in a study of blood T cell repertoires in COVID-19. Some clones are missing from TCRdb's copy, which holds only in-frame ones; the method was immunoSEQ multiplex PCR. The top ten clones hold 10% of a sample with around 160,000 clones, around nine tenths of them seen once. Sequenced material: peripheral blood. These receptors originate from a woman in her 70s with COVID-19, enrolled during active disease.

The V gene is TRBV7-8, the J gene TRBJ2-7; D may be TRBD1 or TRBD2 (6 bases each). CDR1 and CDR2 (germline): SGHVS, FQNEAQ. The V and J ends lost 5 bases and 3 bases respectively, with 17 bases between them. The CDR3 contains 15 residues. Here the CDR3 DNA reads TGTGCCAGCAGCCGGGGGCGGCTTACACTCTACGAGCAGTACTTC. Residues: CASSRGRLTLYEQYF.

This clone was recorded once. The chain couples TRBV14 to TRBJ2-6, with D tentatively TRBD2 (6 bases). CDR1 SGHDN and CDR2 FVKESK come from the germline V gene. With 3 bases removed from V and 1 base from J, the gap between germline ends came to 10 bases. The length of the CDR3 is 16 residues. The CDR3 protein is CASSHLGGSGANVLTF. CDR3 nucleotides: TGTGCCAGCAGCCATCTGGGAGGTTCTGGGGCCAACGTCCTGACTTTC.

This clone has just one count. The chain links TRBV3-1 (or the pseudogene TRBV3-2) to TRBJ1-1, with a tentative D call TRBD1 (6 bases). Germline CDR1 reads LGHDT; CDR2 reads YNNKEL (reference sequence). V shed 7 bases and J shed 6 bases, with 15 bases lying between them. The CDR3 length is 13 residues. CDR3 region: CASTGGARAEAFF. The DNA for the CDR3 is TGTGCCAGCACCGGGGGGGCGAGGGCTGAAGCTTTCTTT.

The rearrangement links TRBV29-1 to TRBJ2-5; tentative D call: TRBD2 (5 bases). Trimming took off 7 bases at V and 5 bases at J, with 8 bases between the two ends. There are 10 residues in the CDR3. Germline-derived CDR1 and CDR2 are SQVTM and ANQGSEA. This CDR3 is CSALAETQYF. As DNA, the CDR3 is TGCAGCGCTTTAGCGGAGACCCAGTACTTC.

The genes are TRBV9 and TRBJ2-6, with D maybe TRBD2 (5 bases). The ends were cut back, 2 bases at V and 2 bases at J, with 14 bases in the middle. Germline lookup yields CDR1 SGDLS and CDR2 YYNGEE. CDR3 size: 17 residues. CDR3 nucleotide sequence: TGTGCCAGCAGCGTTGGCGGGCCGGCCGCTGGGGCCAACGTCCTGACTTTC. It encodes CASSVGGPAAGANVLTF.

The V call is TRBV5-1, the J call TRBJ2-3; D may be TRBD1 (5 bases). CDR3 length: 16 residues. The germline V and J ends were trimmed by 0 bases and 5 bases, with 16 bases remaining between them. Per germline, CDR1 SGHRS and CDR2 YFSETQ. For the CDR3, the DNA is TGCGCCAGCAGCTTGGGGGGTCTCCTCAGGGAAGATACGCAGTATTTT. This encodes CASSLGGLLREDTQYF.

This chain uses TRBV4-2 with TRBJ2-6; TRBD2 might be the D (6 bases). Germline loops: CDR1 LGHNA, CDR2 YNFKEQ. V lost 1 base to trimming and J lost 3 bases, with 7 bases between them. CDR3 length: 15 amino acids. The CDR3, as DNA: TGTGCCAGCAGCCAAGGGGGAGGTGGGGCCAACGTCCTGACTTTC. Encoded protein: CASSQGGGGANVLTF.

The genes are TRBV4-2 and TRBJ1-3; no clear D gene. Germline loops: CDR1 LGHNA, CDR2 YNFKEQ. Between the trimmed V and J ends, which lost 0 bases and 5 bases, there was a span of 11 bases. There are 15 residues in the CDR3. CDR3 in amino acids: CASSQEIGARNTIYF. The CDR3 DNA reads as TGTGCCAGCAGCCAAGAGATAGGAGCTAGAAACACCATATATTTT.

The rearrangement joins TRBV5-4 to TRBJ2-1; TRBD2 aligns across 15 bases. Trimming cost V 3 bases and J 0 bases; bases outside gene matches: 7. Germline loops: CDR1 SGHNT, CDR2 YYREEE (reference sequence). This CDR3 contains 19 residues. DNA of the CDR3: TGTGCCAGCAGCTCGGGACTAGCGGGGGGCAGAAACTCCTACAATGAGCAGTTCTTC. This encodes CASSSGLAGGRNSYNEQFF.

CDR3 region: CASSVRDIGGETQYF. CDR3 bases: TGTGCCAGCAGCGTACGGGACATCGGCGGAGAGACCCAGTACTTC. The gene calls are TRBV9 and TRBJ2-5, with D maybe TRBD1 (6 bases). This CDR3 region has 15 residues. The V and J ends lost 1 base and 4 bases respectively, with 14 bases between them. Germline CDR1 is SGDLS and CDR2 is YYNGEE.

This chain joins TRBV27 and TRBJ1-6; the D gene is possibly TRBD1 (6 bases). Trimming cost V 4 bases and J 4 bases, with 11 bases left between them. CDR1 is MNHEY and CDR2 is SMNVEV in the germline V gene (reference sequence). CDR3 length equals 15 residues. The CDR3 DNA follows: TGTGCCAGCAGTTCCACGACAGGATATAATTCACCCCTCCACTTT. This translates into CASSSTTGYNSPLHF.

V gene TRBV5-4 combines with J gene TRBJ1-2, with TRBD1 matching 9 bases. Germline V gene sequence: CDR1 SGHNT, CDR2 YYREEE (reference sequence). The CDR3 has 12 residues. V lost 2 bases and J lost 12; bases outside the gene matches: 5. The CDR3 loop reads CASSFHGTGHTF. CDR3 bases: TGTGCCAGCAGCTTTCACGGGACAGGGCACACCTTC.

The V and J genes are TRBV5-4 and TRBJ1-4, with D maybe TRBD1 (5 bases). The CDR3 extends over 12 amino acids. CDR1 is SGHNT, CDR2 YYREEE, per germline (reference sequence). V was cut by 1 base and J by 8 bases, with 6 bases left in between. DNA for the CDR3: TGTGCCAGCAGCTTGCGGGGGGAAAAACTGTTTTTT. It is translated as CASSLRGEKLFF.

The chain has TRBV5-1 and TRBJ1-5; D is undetermined. Germline V gene lookup returns CDR1 SGHRS and CDR2 YFSETQ. Trimming pared 0 bases from V and 6 bases from J, leaving 7 bases between. The CDR3 runs to 13 residues. The CDR3 DNA is TGCGCCAGCAGCTTGGTTCCGGGTCAGCCCCAGCATTTT. Protein sequence: CASSLVPGQPQHF.

This clone was counted only a few times. The genes are TRBV7-2 and TRBJ1-3; D may be TRBD1 (6 bases). V lost 6 bases and J 4 bases, leaving 13 bases between the germline ends. The V gene's germline CDR1 is SGHTA and CDR2 FQGNSA. The CDR3 is 14 residues long. CDR3 amino acids: CASRRRGVGNTIYF. CDR3 in DNA: TGTGCCAGCAGACGCAGGGGCGTAGGAAACACCATATATTTT.

The gene calls are TRBV16 and TRBJ1-3; 7 bases are shared with TRBD1. Germline lookup yields CDR1 KGHSY and CDR2 FQNENV. The V segment lost 3 bases and the J segment 1 base; nucleotides outside the gene matches: 9. The CDR3 has 17 amino acids. This chain's CDR3 is CASSHTDRRLSGNTIYF. In nucleotides, the CDR3 is TGTGCCAGCAGCCACACGGACAGGCGACTTTCTGGAAACACCATATATTTT.

V is TRBV7-2 and J is TRBJ2-3; D remains ambiguous. Germline V gene data show CDR1 as SGHTA and CDR2 as FQGNSA. Trimming took 4 bases from V and 1 from J, leaving 12 bases between them. This CDR3 region has 15 residues. The CDR3 loop reads CASSSAVRGTDTQYF. CDR3 bases: TGTGCCAGCAGCTCCGCCGTCCGGGGCACAGATACGCAGTATTTT.

The rearrangement joins TRBV10-3 to TRBJ2-5; TRBD2 agrees at 11 bases. The germline gives CDR1 ENHRY, CDR2 SYGVKD. This CDR3 has 15 residues. The V and J ends lost 10 bases and 3 bases, in that order; junction bases with no gene match: 10. The DNA of the CDR3 is TGTGCCACCGCCGGGACTAGCGGACGGAAAGAGACCCAGTACTTC. This sequence encodes CATAGTSGRKETQYF.